This paragraph covers one TCR beta chain sequence. From germline, CDR1 is SGHAT and CDR2 FQNNGV. The germline V and J ends were trimmed by 10 bases and 7 bases, with 19 bases remaining between them. The CDR3 loop spans 13 amino acids. The entry originates in a study of control samples from healthy donors and cancer patients. TCRdb's copy holds only in-frame clones and misses some; the assay was immunoSEQ multiplex PCR. This sample has roughly 160,000 clones, with 94% found just once. Material: PBMCs. The receptor's source is a man between 60 and 75 years old with colorectal cancer. The chain joins TRBV11-2 to TRBJ1-2; possibly TRBD1 for D (6 bases). The CDR3 is CATPGGTGTGYTF. DNA of the CDR3: TGTGCCACCCCCGGGGGTACAGGGACTGGCTACACCTTC.